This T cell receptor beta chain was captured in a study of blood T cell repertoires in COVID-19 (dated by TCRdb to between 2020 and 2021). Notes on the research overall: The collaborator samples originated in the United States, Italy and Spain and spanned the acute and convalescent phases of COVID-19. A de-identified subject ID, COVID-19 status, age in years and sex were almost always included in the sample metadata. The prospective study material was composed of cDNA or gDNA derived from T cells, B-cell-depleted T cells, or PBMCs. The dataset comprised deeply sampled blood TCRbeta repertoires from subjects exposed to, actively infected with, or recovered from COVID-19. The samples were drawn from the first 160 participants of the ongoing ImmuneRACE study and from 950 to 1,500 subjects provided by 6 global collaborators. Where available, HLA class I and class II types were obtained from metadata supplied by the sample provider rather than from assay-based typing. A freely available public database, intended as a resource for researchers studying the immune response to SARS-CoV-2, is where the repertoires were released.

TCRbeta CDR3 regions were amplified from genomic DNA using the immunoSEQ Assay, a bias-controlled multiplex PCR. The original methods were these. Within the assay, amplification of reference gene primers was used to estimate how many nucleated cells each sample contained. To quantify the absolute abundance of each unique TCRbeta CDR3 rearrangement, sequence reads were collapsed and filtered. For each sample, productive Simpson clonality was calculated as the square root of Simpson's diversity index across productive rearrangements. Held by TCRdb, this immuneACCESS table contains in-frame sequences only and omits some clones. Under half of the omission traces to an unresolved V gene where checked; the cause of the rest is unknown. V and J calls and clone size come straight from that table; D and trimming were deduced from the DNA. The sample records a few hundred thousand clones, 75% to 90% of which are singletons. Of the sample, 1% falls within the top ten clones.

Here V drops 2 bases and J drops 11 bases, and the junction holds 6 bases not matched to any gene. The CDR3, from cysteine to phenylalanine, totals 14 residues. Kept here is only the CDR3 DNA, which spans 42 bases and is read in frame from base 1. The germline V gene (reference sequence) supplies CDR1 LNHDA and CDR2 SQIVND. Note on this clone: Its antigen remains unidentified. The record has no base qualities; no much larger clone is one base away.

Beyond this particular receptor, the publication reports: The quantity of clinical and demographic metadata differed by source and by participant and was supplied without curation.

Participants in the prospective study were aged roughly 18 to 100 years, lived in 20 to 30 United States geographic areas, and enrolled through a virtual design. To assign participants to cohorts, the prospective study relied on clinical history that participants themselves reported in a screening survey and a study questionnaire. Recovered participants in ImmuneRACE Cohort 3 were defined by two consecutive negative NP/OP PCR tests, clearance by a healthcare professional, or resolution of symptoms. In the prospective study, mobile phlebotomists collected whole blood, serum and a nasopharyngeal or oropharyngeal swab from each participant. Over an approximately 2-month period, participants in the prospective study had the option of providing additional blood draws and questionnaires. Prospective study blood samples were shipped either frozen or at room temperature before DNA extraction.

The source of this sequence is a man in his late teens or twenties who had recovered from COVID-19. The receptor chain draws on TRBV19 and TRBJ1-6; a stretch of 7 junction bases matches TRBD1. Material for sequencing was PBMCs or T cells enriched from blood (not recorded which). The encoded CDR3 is CASSIQSDRPPLHF. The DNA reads TGTGCCAGTAGTATACAGTCGGACAGGCCACCCCTCCACTTT. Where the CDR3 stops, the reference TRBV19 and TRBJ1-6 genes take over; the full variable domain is DGGITQSPKYLFRKEGQNVTLSCEQNLNHDAMYWYRQDPGQGLRLIYYSQIVNDFQKGDIAEGYSVSREKKESFPLTVTSAQKNPTAFYLCASSIQSDRPPLHFGNGTRLTVT.